What follows is one T cell receptor (beta chain) and its context. The CDR3 spans 15 residues. V was clipped by 1 base and J by 6 bases; unmatched bases: 8. The germline V gene encodes CDR1 SGHVS and CDR2 FQNEAQ. The sample is drawn from a study of blood T cell repertoires in COVID-19. Authors' processing steps: Estimated nucleated cell counts came from reference gene primer amplification. The repertoire was sequenced with immunoSEQ multiplex PCR; TCRdb's copy has only in-frame clones and lacks some. For V, J and clone size, that table is used; D and trimming come from the DNA. Of about 36,000 clones listed, roughly 73% were seen once; the top ten hold about 33%.

This receptor was taken from a man in his fifties or sixties with acute or convalescent COVID-19. The V call is TRBV7-8, the J call TRBJ2-7; TRBD2 matches at 8 bases. The sequenced sample was peripheral blood. The CDR3 DNA reads TGTGCCAGCAGCTTAGTCGGCCTAGCGGGCGGCGAGCAGTACTTC. Protein product: CASSLVGLAGGEQYF.